What follows is one TCR beta chain and its context. Unique molecular identifiers were in the cDNA, with template-switch universal primer binding. Using its own MiXCR run on the 5' RACE reads, TCRdb lists one record per CDR3 protein. The profile shows under 900,000 distinct CDR3 sequences, around a sixth of them singletons. This specimen comes from a study of identical twins. Trimming removed 6 bases at V and 0 bases at J, with 11 bases between. The CDR3 is 15 residues long. Germline V gene lookup returns CDR1 MNHNS and CDR2 SASEGT. Everyone who gave samples was a healthy Caucasian. These data were also filed under a second study, of T cells expressing NK-cell markers.

This chain joins TRBV6-1 and TRBJ2-2; D possibly corresponds to TRBD2 (6 bases). Sequencing was done on a sample of PBMCs. This TCR came from a woman aged 18-29 years in good health. CDR3 sequence: CASSRGSANTGELFF. The CDR3 bases are TGTGCCAGCAGCCGGGGGTCCGCGAACACCGGGGAGCTGTTTTTT.